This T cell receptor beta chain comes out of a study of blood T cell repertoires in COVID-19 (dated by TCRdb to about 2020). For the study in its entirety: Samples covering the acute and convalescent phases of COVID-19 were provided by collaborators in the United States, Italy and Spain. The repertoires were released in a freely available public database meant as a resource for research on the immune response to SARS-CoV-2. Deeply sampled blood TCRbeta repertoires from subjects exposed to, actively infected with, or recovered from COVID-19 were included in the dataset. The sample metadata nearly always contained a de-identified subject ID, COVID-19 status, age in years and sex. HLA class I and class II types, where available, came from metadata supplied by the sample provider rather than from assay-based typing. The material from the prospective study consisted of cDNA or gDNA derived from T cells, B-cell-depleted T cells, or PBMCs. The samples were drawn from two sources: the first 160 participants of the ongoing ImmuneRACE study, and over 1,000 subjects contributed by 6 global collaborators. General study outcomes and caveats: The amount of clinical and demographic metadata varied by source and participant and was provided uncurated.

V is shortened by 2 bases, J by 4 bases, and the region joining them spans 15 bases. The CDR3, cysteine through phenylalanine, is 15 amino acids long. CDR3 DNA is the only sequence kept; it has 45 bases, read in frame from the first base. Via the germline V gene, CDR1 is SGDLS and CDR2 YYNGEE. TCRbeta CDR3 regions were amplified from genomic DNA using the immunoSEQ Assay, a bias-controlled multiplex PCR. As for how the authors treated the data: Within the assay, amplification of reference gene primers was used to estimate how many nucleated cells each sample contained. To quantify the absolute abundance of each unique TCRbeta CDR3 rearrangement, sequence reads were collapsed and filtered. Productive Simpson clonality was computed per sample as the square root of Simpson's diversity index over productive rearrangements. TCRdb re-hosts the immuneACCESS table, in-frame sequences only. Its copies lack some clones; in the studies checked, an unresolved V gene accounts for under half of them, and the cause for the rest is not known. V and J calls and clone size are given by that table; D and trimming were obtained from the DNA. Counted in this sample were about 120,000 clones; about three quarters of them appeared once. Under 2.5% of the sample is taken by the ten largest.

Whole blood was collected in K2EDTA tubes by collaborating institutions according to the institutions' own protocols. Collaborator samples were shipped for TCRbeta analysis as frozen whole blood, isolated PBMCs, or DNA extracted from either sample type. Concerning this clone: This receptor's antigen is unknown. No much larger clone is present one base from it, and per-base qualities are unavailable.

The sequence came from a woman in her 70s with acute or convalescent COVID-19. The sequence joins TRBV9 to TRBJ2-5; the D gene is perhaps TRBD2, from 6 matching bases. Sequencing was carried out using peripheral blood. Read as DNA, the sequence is TGTGCCAGCAGCGTCGGGCGGGGAATTGCAGAGACCCAGTACTTC. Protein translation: CASSVGRGIAETQYF.